The rows below give T cell receptor beta chains drawn from one sample of a study of somatic mutations in cytotoxic T cells in rheumatoid arthritis. Clones were sequenced by immunoSEQ multiplex PCR, and TCRdb holds only the in-frame ones, with some missing. Counted here are around 20,000 clones, around 81% occurring once; the ten biggest clones make up roughly 9.8%. Sequencing input: CD8+ T cells sorted from blood. The receptors were sampled from a man between 18 and 35 years old with rheumatoid arthritis. The CDR3 runs from the conserved cysteine through the conserved F or W. The D gene is left open where the match is weak. Some rows have no size entry. The others give once, few or many, or a class for an expanded clone.

clone_size,d_call,j_call,v_call,cdr3_aa,cdr3_nt
-,TRBD1,TRBJ1-1,TRBV28,CASSQGQGRAFF,TGTGCCAGCAGTCAAGGACAGGGGAGGGCTTTCTTT
-,-,TRBJ2-5,TRBV2,CASSEYGNPQETQYF,TGTGCCAGCAGTGAATACGGGAACCCACAAGAGACCCAGTACTTC
-,-,TRBJ2-1,TRBV29-1,CSGRLTYNEQFF,TGCAGCGGTCGCCTGACGTACAATGAGCAGTTCTTC
-,-,TRBJ1-2,TRBV4-3,CASSQNINWGHADGYTF,TGCGCCAGCAGCCAAAATATAAACTGGGGCCATGCCGATGGCTACACCTTC
-,TRBD2,TRBJ2-1,TRBV6-1,CASSGSGGADEQFF,TGTGCCAGCAGTGGTAGCGGGGGGGCTGATGAGCAGTTCTTC
-,-,TRBJ2-7,TRBV27,CASSALKSYEQYF,TGTGCCAGCAGTGCCTTGAAGTCCTACGAGCAGTACTTC
-,-,TRBJ2-3,TRBV9,CASSPTRDTQYF,TGTGCCAGCAGCCCTACTCGGGATACGCAGTATTTT
-,-,TRBJ2-2,TRBV7-2,CASSHGPAIELFF,TGTGCCAGCAGTCACGGACCGGCTATCGAGCTGTTTTTT
-,-,TRBJ1-2,TRBV7-8,CASSSTDSFYGYTF,TGTGCCAGCAGCTCGACGGACAGCTTCTATGGCTACACCTTC
-,TRBD1,TRBJ1-5,TRBV7-9,CASSPGGWSNQPQHF,TGTGCCAGCTCTCCAGGGGGCTGGAGCAATCAGCCCCAGCATTTT
few,TRBD1,TRBJ2-7,TRBV4-1,CASSQTVDRGPWEQYF,TGCGCCAGCAGCCAGACCGTGGACAGGGGGCCTTGGGAGCAGTACTTC
-,-,TRBJ2-7,TRBV5-1,CASSLIGWSAFYEQYF,TGCGCCAGCAGCTTGATTGGATGGTCTGCATTCTACGAGCAGTACTTC
-,-,TRBJ1-1,TRBV7-3,CASSLNGGEAFF,TGTGCCAGCAGCTTAAACGGGGGTGAAGCTTTCTTT
-,-,TRBJ2-5,TRBV7-9,CASSAPDGLQETQYF,TGTGCCAGCAGCGCGCCGGACGGACTCCAAGAGACCCAGTACTTC
few,-,TRBJ2-7,TRBV28,CASTSAESYEQYF,TGTGCCAGCACTTCCGCGGAATCCTACGAGCAGTACTTC
-,TRBD2,TRBJ2-2,TRBV7-9,CASSFSGEPNTGELFF,TGTGCCAGCAGCTTTAGCGGGGAGCCGAACACCGGGGAGCTGTTTTTT
-,-,TRBJ2-4,TRBV2,CASQTEVKNIQYF,TGTGCCAGCCAGACTGAGGTCAAAAACATTCAGTACTTC
-,-,TRBJ1-2,TRBV28,CASREQGPGPLSF,TGTGCCAGCAGGGAACAGGGACCGGGGCCCCTGAGTTTC
-,TRBD2,TRBJ2-1,TRBV9,CASSPRTSAHNEQFF,TGTGCCAGCAGCCCTCGGACTAGCGCCCACAATGAGCAGTTCTTC
-,-,TRBJ1-5,TRBV30,CAWSEVQDNQPQHF,TGTGCCTGGAGTGAGGTACAGGACAATCAGCCCCAGCATTTT
-,TRBD1,TRBJ2-7,TRBV28,CASSYDRDEQYF,TGTGCCAGCAGCTACGACAGGGACGAGCAGTACTTC
few,TRBD1,TRBJ2-2,TRBV4-1,CASSLRDRRDGELFF,TGCGCCAGCAGCCTAAGGGACAGGAGGGACGGGGAGCTGTTTTTT
-,-,TRBJ2-7,TRBV4-3,CASSQDRAGQQYF,TGCGCCAGCAGCCAAGATCGAGCCGGGCAGCAGTACTTC
-,-,TRBJ2-7,TRBV4-1,CASSQVLGDEQYF,TGCGCCAGCAGCCAAGTACTCGGGGACGAGCAGTACTTC
-,-,TRBJ2-3,TRBV14,CASSPRADTQYF,TGTGCCAGCAGCCCGAGAGCGGATACGCAGTATTTT
-,-,TRBJ1-1,TRBV6-5,CASSYGQDLNTEAFF,TGTGCCAGCAGTTACGGACAAGACTTGAACACTGAAGCTTTCTTT
few,-,TRBJ2-7,TRBV2,CASSDPPGTGYEQYF,TGTGCCAGCAGTGATCCCCCGGGGACGGGCTACGAGCAGTACTTC
-,-,TRBJ1-1,TRBV28,CASSLFGGMNTEAFF,TGTGCCAGCAGTTTATTCGGGGGTATGAACACTGAAGCTTTCTTT
-,-,TRBJ1-3,TRBV5-3,CARSPKETLSGNTIYF,TGTGCCAGAAGCCCAAAGGAAACACTCTCTGGAAACACCATATATTTT
-,-,TRBJ2-7,TRBV7-2,CASPLVPTGAYEQYF,TGTGCCAGCCCTCTGGTCCCCACGGGGGCCTACGAGCAGTACTTC
few,-,TRBJ1-3,TRBV18,CASSPIRGTGNTIYF,TGTGCCAGCTCACCGATAAGGGGAACTGGAAACACCATATATTTT
-,TRBD1,TRBJ2-7,TRBV5-4,CASRDLIGQGANEQYF,TGTGCCAGCAGGGACCTGATCGGACAGGGAGCCAACGAGCAGTACTTC
-,TRBD1,TRBJ1-6,TRBV6-1,CASSAEQNRGFSPLHF,TGTGCCAGCAGTGCCGAACAGAACAGGGGATTTTCACCCCTCCACTTT
-,TRBD1,TRBJ1-6,TRBV4-1,CASSQALGQGNSPLHF,TGCGCCAGCAGCCAAGCCCTTGGACAGGGTAATTCACCCCTCCACTTT
once,-,TRBJ1-5,TRBV6-5,CASSLGRVNQPQHF,TGTGCCAGCAGCCTTGGACGGGTCAATCAGCCCCAGCATTTT
-,-,TRBJ2-1,TRBV7-9,CASSSAQGIDEQFF,TGTGCCAGCAGCTCCGCTCAGGGTATCGATGAGCAGTTCTTC
-,-,TRBJ2-7,TRBV28,CASASGNGDEQYF,TGTGCCAGCGCCTCCGGCAATGGCGACGAGCAGTACTTC
-,-,TRBJ1-2,TRBV6-5,CASSASFANYGYTF,TGTGCCAGCAGTGCATCATTTGCTAACTATGGCTACACCTTC
-,-,TRBJ2-7,TRBV2,CASSGGLGEQYF,TGTGCCAGCAGTGGGGGGCTTGGCGAGCAGTACTTC
once,TRBD1,TRBJ2-1,TRBV30,CAWGQGGGYNEQFF,TGTGCCTGGGGACAGGGGGGAGGCTACAATGAGCAGTTCTTC
-,-,TRBJ1-6,TRBV27,CASSYRSSSPLHF,TGTGCCAGCAGCTACAGGTCCAGTTCACCCCTCCACTTT
-,TRBD2,TRBJ2-2,TRBV6-1,CASSEAIAGTGELFF,TGTGCCAGCAGTGAAGCGATAGCGGGGACCGGGGAGCTGTTTTTT
-,TRBD1,TRBJ2-7,TRBV7-2,CASSAGQAEMGEQYF,TGTGCCAGCAGCGCAGGACAGGCGGAAATGGGCGAGCAGTACTTC
-,TRBD1,TRBJ2-1,TRBV11-2,CASSPWGTGGDEQFF,TGTGCCAGCAGCCCATGGGGGACAGGGGGCGATGAGCAGTTCTTC
-,-,TRBJ1-2,TRBV7-9,CASSSYLERYTF,TGTGCCAGCAGCTCGTATTTAGAGCGCTACACCTTC
-,-,TRBJ2-3,TRBV27,CASSLGRDTDTQYF,TGTGCCAGCAGTTTGGGTCGGGACACAGATACGCAGTATTTT
-,-,TRBJ1-5,TRBV30,CAWSGKAAKGGYSNQPQHF,TGTGCCTGGAGTGGCAAGGCAGCCAAAGGGGGGTATAGCAATCAGCCCCAGCATTTT
-,-,TRBJ2-7,TRBV4-1,CASSQESRIGPSYEQYF,TGCGCCAGCAGCCAAGAATCCCGAATAGGCCCCTCTTACGAGCAGTACTTC